The 23 T cell receptor beta chains below all came from one sample that was sequenced in a study of T cells expressing NK-cell markers. Reanalyzing the 5' RACE reads, TCRdb keeps one entry per CDR3 protein, without DNA. This table lists about 390,000 distinct CDR3 sequences. Material: blood T cells: a sorted CD56 or NKG2C T cell subset, CD4+ or CD8+ T cells, or bulk PBMC T cells (not recorded which). Receptors originate from a woman aged 50 to 60 in good health.

The chain recombines TRBV7-8 with TRBJ2-2; TCRdb designates TRBD1, a call that cannot be tested without DNA. This CDR3 contains 16 residues. Germline CDR1 and CDR2: SGHVS and FQNEAQ. This CDR3 is CASSLARTKNTGELFF.

V is TRBV5-1 and J is TRBJ2-1; TCRdb's D call, TRBD2, is unchecked because there is no DNA. Germline CDR1 and CDR2: SGHRS and YFSETQ. This CDR3 contains 15 residues. CDR3: CASSSTSGSQGEQFF. The full variable domain, with the rest looked up from reference TRBV5-1 and TRBJ2-1, is KAGVTQTPRYLIKTRGQQVTLSCSPISGHRSVSWYQQTPGQGLQFLFEYFSETQRNKGNFPGRFSGRQFSNSRSEMNVSTLELGDSALYLCASSSTSGSQGEQFFGPGTRLTVL.

The rearrangement links TRBV18 to TRBJ2-7; TCRdb proposes TRBD1, but this gene call is untestable without DNA. Germline lookup yields CDR1 KGHSH and CDR2 LQKENI. CDR3 length equals 15 residues. The CDR3 region is CASSKAGAGSYEQYF.

V usage is TRBV5-1 and J usage is TRBJ1-1. The germline V gene encodes CDR1 SGHRS and CDR2 YFSETQ. The CDR3 has 14 amino acids. The CDR3 loop reads CASTSEAMNTEAFF.

This chain uses TRBV5-5 with TRBJ2-2. The CDR3 has 15 residues. The germline gives CDR1 SGHKS, CDR2 YYEKEE (reference sequence). The CDR3 sequence is CASSPIGVSSGELFF.

V usage is TRBV5-6 and J usage is TRBJ2-7; absent DNA, TCRdb's TRBD1 call cannot be checked. Germline loops: CDR1 SGHDT, CDR2 YYEEEE. The CDR3 is made up of 17 amino acids. The CDR3 protein is CASSLAFQGSGSYEQYF.

CDR3 loop: CAISEPRTGGRETQYF. The V and J genes are TRBV10-3 and TRBJ2-5; as DNA is missing, the TRBD1 call by TCRdb cannot be tested. The CDR3 is 16 residues long. Germline CDR1 and CDR2: ENHRY and SYGVKD.

The V gene is TRBV12-3 or TRBV12-4, the J gene TRBJ1-1. The CDR3 length is 12 residues. Here the CDR3 reads CASSFEVTEAFF.

The chain combines TRBV4-1 with TRBJ2-2; TCRdb gives TRBD2 as the D gene, but with no DNA this cannot be confirmed. This CDR3 is 17 amino acids long. CDR1 and CDR2 from the germline V gene are MGHRA and YSYEKL. CDR3 amino acids: CASSQGKGGRRTGELFF.

V and J are TRBV2 and TRBJ1-2; TCRdb reports TRBD1, a call that lacks DNA to check it against. Germline V gene data show CDR1 as SNHLY and CDR2 as FYNNEI. This CDR3 contains 14 residues. The CDR3 loop reads CASSAVVQGHGYTF.

The chain has TRBV6-5 and TRBJ2-1. This CDR3 region has 13 residues. Germline values: CDR1 MNHEY, CDR2 SVGAGI. This chain's CDR3 is CASSFLSDNEQFF.

V gene TRBV16 combines with J gene TRBJ2-7; TCRdb reports TRBD1, a call that lacks DNA to check it against. Germline CDR1 KGHSY, CDR2 FQNENV. This CDR3 has 14 amino acids. The CDR3 protein is CASSHGTGMDEQYF.

This sequence joins TRBV4-2 and TRBJ1-2. The CDR3 has 14 amino acids. The germline CDR1 and CDR2 sequences are LGHNA and YNFKEQ. The chain's CDR3 is CASSQASGNYGYTF.

CDR3: CAITKSLTSGGSTDTQYF. The V call is TRBV10-3, the J call TRBJ2-3; checking the TCRdb D call of TRBD2 is not possible without DNA. This CDR3 comprises 18 residues. Germline CDR1 reads ENHRY; CDR2 reads SYGVKD.

This rearrangement joins TRBV4-2 to TRBJ1-1. There are 12 residues in the CDR3. CDR1 LGHNA and CDR2 YNFKEQ come from the germline V gene. The CDR3 here is CASSQGAYEAFF.

This chain connects TRBV4-2 to TRBJ2-1; without DNA, the TCRdb call of TRBD2 cannot be checked. The CDR3 spans 14 residues. Per the germline V gene, CDR1 is LGHNA and CDR2 is YNFKEQ. This CDR3 reads CASSQGGEVNEQFF.

This chain links TRBV7-8 with TRBJ2-3; the TCRdb D gene call, TRBD2, has no DNA to confirm it. Germline CDR1 reads SGHVS; CDR2 reads FQNEAQ. This CDR3 has 16 residues. The CDR3 protein is CASSPITSGHSDTQYF. Full variable domain (remainder filled in from reference TRBV7-8 and TRBJ2-3): GAGVSQSPRYKVAKRGQDVALRCDPISGHVSLFWYQQALGQGPEFLTYFQNEAQLDKSGLPSDRFFAERPEGSVSTLKIQRTQQEDSAVYLCASSPITSGHSDTQYFGPGTRLTVL.

J is TRBJ2-1 and V is TRBV28. The length of the CDR3 is 12 residues. The germline V gene has CDR1 MDHEN and CDR2 SYDVKM. The CDR3 spells CASSSQVDEQFF. Full variable domain (remainder filled in from reference TRBV28 and TRBJ2-1): DVKVTQSSRYLVKRTGEKVFLECVQDMDHENMFWYRQDPGLGLRLIYFSYDVKMKEKGDIPEGYSVSREKKERFSLILESASTNQTSMYLCASSSQVDEQFFGPGTRLTVL.

The CDR3 is CASTPTSEGEQFF. The chain couples TRBV7-9 to TRBJ2-1; TCRdb's D call, TRBD2, is unchecked because there is no DNA. Germline CDR1 reads SEHNR; CDR2 reads FQNEAQ (reference sequence). The CDR3 totals 13 residues.

The chain carries TRBV29-1 and TRBJ2-1; TCRdb reports TRBD2, a call that lacks DNA to check it against. Germline-derived CDR1 and CDR2 are SQVTM and ANQGSEA. The CDR3 has 15 residues. Here the CDR3 reads CSVTWTSGRGDEQFF.

This sequence joins TRBV7-8 and TRBJ2-3; as DNA is missing, the TRBD2 call by TCRdb cannot be tested. The CDR3 spans 16 residues. The germline V gene encodes CDR1 SGHVS and CDR2 FQNEAQ. The CDR3: CASSLASGRLADTQYF.

The chain carries TRBV5-1 and TRBJ1-1. This CDR3 has 12 residues. Germline values: CDR1 SGHRS, CDR2 YFSETQ. CDR3 amino acids: CASSWMEGEAFF.

The J gene is TRBJ2-3, the V gene TRBV6-6; TCRdb's D gene call, TRBD2, goes unchecked for lack of DNA. CDR1 is MNHNY and CDR2 is SVGAGI in the germline V gene (reference sequence). There are 16 residues in the CDR3. CDR3 residues: CASSRTSGRGGDTQYF.